This T cell receptor beta chain was recovered during a study of T-cell reconstitution after alpha-beta-depleted transplantation in children. Using unique molecular identifiers, the investigators prepared the TCRbeta library. MiXCR, run by TCRdb on the PCR reads, gives a single entry per CDR3 protein. This table holds over 450,000 distinct CDR3 sequences, roughly a tenth found once. V was trimmed by 0 bases and J by 4 bases, leaving 18 bases between them. Germline CDR1 is MGHRA and CDR2 is YSYEKL. The CDR3 extends over 17 amino acids. Regarding this clonotype: Its antigen is unknown.

Study results and limitations: About two months after transplant, alpha-beta T cells reportedly came from several hundred expanded graft clones. Elevated TCRbeta diversity at day 60 was traced, in some patients, to surviving recipient T cells and thymic progenitors. Fresh T-cell production supplied most of the T-cell counts and diversity seen one year after transplant.

The sample consisted of PBMCs, taken before TCRalphabeta/CD19-depleted stem cell transplant. The chain links TRBV4-1 to TRBJ2-5; no clear D. The source of this sequence is a child aged 2-15 years with inherited bone marrow failure, due to receive a stem cell transplant. The chain's CDR3 is CASSQDWSRTWGETQYF. For the CDR3, the DNA is TGCGCCAGCAGCCAAGACTGGAGCAGGACGTGGGGAGAGACCCAGTACTTC.